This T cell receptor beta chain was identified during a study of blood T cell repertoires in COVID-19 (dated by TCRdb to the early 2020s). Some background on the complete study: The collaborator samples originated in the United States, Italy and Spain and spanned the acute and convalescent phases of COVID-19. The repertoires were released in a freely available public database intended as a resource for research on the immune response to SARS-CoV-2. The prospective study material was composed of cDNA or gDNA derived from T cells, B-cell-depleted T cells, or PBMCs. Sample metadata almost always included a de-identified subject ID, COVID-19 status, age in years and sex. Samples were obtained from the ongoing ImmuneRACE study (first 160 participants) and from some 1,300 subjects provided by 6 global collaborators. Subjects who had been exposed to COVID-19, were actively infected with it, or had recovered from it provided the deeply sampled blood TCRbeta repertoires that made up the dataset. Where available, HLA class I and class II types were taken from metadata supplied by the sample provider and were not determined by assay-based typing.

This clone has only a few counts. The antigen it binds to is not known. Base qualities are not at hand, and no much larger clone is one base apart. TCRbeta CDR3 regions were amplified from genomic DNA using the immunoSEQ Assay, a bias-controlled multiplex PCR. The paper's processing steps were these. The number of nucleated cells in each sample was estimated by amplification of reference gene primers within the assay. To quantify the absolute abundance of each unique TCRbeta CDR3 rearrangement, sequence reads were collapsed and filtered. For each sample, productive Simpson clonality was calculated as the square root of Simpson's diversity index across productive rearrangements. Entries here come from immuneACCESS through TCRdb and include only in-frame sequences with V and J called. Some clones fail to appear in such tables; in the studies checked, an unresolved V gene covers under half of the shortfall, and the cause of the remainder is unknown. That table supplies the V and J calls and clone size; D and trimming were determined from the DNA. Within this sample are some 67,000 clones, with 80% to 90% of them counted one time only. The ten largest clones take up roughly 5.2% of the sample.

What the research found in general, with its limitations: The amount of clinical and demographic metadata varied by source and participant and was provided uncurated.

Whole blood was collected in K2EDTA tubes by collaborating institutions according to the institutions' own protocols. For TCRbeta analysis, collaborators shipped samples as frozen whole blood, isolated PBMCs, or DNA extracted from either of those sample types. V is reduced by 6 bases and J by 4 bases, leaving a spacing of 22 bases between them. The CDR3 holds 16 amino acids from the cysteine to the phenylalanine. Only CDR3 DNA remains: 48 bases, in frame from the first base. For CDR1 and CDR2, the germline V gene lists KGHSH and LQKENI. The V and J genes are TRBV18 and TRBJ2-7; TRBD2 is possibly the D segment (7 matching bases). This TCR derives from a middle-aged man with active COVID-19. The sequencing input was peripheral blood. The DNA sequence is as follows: TGTGCCAGCTCCCCGCGAGGGGGGCGGGAGAGGTACGAGCAGTACTTC. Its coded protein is CASSPRGGRERYEQYF.